This is a list of T cell receptor beta chains from one sample in a study of PD-L1 blockade in urothelial cancer. Sequencing was performed with immunoSEQ multiplex PCR; in TCRdb, only in-frame clones are kept and a portion is missing. The repertoire holds fewer than 30,000 clones, roughly 84% seen once, with about 8.9% in the top ten. Here the sequenced sample was PBMCs, taken around atezolizumab (anti-PD-L1) treatment. These receptor sequences come from a man between 65 and 85 years old with urothelial cancer. Each CDR3 is given with its conserved first and last residue. D genes are given only for firm matches. A row's size may be missing; if present it is once, few, many or a size class.

TRBV13	-	TRBJ1-1	-	CASFRGGLNTEAFF	TGTGCCAGCTTTCGAGGGGGACTGAACACTGAAGCTTTCTTT
TRBV7-8	-	TRBJ1-4	-	CASSPARVWEKLFF	TGTGCCAGCAGCCCAGCCAGGGTTTGGGAAAAACTGTTTTTT
TRBV5-6	-	TRBJ1-1	TRBD1	CASRNTGGREAFF	TGTGCCAGCAGGAATACAGGGGGTCGCGAAGCTTTCTTT
TRBV18	-	TRBJ2-1	-	CASSPVRVGGTYNEQFF	TGTGCCAGCTCACCGGTTCGGGTAGGGGGTACCTACAATGAGCAGTTCTTC
TRBV10-3	-	TRBJ1-5	-	CAISESGRDSEEPQHF	TGTGCCATCAGTGAGTCCGGTAGAGACTCCGAAGAGCCCCAGCATTTT
TRBV27	-	TRBJ2-3	-	CASSSRASTDTQYF	TGTGCCAGCAGCTCGAGAGCTAGCACAGATACGCAGTATTTT
TRBV28	once	TRBJ1-6	TRBD1	CASSSGDRLNSPLHF	TGTGCCAGCAGTTCCGGGGACAGATTAAATTCACCCCTCCACTTT
TRBV19	once	TRBJ1-1	-	CASSADRTEAFF	TGTGCCAGTAGTGCGGACAGAACGGAAGCTTTCTTT
TRBV28	-	TRBJ2-7	-	CASSPPGASSFEQYF	TGTGCCAGCAGTCCGCCCGGTGCCTCTAGTTTCGAGCAGTACTTC
TRBV2	-	TRBJ1-1	-	CASSGSRGNTEAFF	TGTGCCAGCAGTGGAAGCAGAGGGAACACTGAAGCTTTCTTT
TRBV6-6	-	TRBJ2-6	-	CASSPLEGGGANVLTF	TGTGCCAGCAGTCCCTTGGAGGGTGGGGGGGCCAACGTCCTGACTTTC
TRBV7-9	-	TRBJ1-2	-	CASSLGLAGLGYTF	TGTGCCAGCAGCTTGGGTCTGGCAGGGCTTGGCTACACCTTC
TRBV10-3	-	TRBJ1-5	-	CAISYSNQPQHF	TGTGCCATCTCTTATAGCAATCAGCCCCAGCATTTT
TRBV28	-	TRBJ2-1	TRBD1	CASSPPGQGTYNEQFF	TGTGCCAGCAGTCCCCCGGGACAGGGGACCTACAATGAGCAGTTCTTC
TRBV19	-	TRBJ2-6	TRBD1	CASREAGGYSSGANVLTF	TGTGCCAGTAGGGAGGCAGGGGGTTACTCCTCTGGGGCCAACGTCCTGACTTTC
TRBV25-1	-	TRBJ2-1	TRBD2	CASSDLTSGNGFF	TGTGCCAGCAGTGACCTGACTAGCGGGAACGGGTTCTTC
TRBV18	-	TRBJ2-4	-	CASSPEGLAKNIQYF	TGTGCCAGCTCCCCAGAGGGACTAGCCAAAAACATTCAGTACTTC
TRBV5-4	-	TRBJ2-1	-	CASSLKDRGAEQFF	TGTGCCAGCAGCTTGAAGGACCGCGGGGCTGAGCAGTTCTTC
TRBV30	-	TRBJ2-7	TRBD1	CAWSLDRGYEQYF	TGTGCCTGGAGTTTGGACAGGGGGTACGAGCAGTACTTC
TRBV28	-	TRBJ1-5	-	CASSYSIDSYSNQPQHF	TGTGCCAGCAGTTACTCGATCGACAGCTATAGCAATCAGCCCCAGCATTTT
TRBV5-4	once	TRBJ2-5	TRBD2	CASTPGLAGGQETQYF	TGTGCCAGCACTCCGGGACTAGCGGGAGGGCAGGAGACCCAGTACTTC
TRBV7-2	-	TRBJ2-7	TRBD2	CASSSTSGSGGEQYF	TGTGCCAGCAGCTCCACTAGCGGGAGCGGAGGCGAGCAGTACTTC
TRBV11-2	once	TRBJ2-5	TRBD2	CASSSGREETQYF	TGTGCCAGCAGCAGCGGGAGGGAAGAGACCCAGTACTTC
TRBV11-2	few	TRBJ1-4	TRBD1	CASSVRMWDRAEKLFF	TGTGCCAGCAGCGTTAGGATGTGGGACAGGGCTGAAAAACTGTTTTTT
TRBV29-1	-	TRBJ1-1	-	CSVVLTEAFF	TGCAGCGTTGTACTAACTGAAGCTTTCTTT
TRBV6-1	-	TRBJ2-1	-	CASSAVIEQFF	TGTGCCAGCAGTGCGGTAATTGAGCAGTTCTTC
TRBV7-6	-	TRBJ1-1	-	CASSPRVVQNTEAFF	TGTGCCAGCAGCCCTAGAGTGGTCCAGAACACTGAAGCTTTCTTT
TRBV2	few	TRBJ2-7	-	CASSKPGIYEQYF	TGTGCCAGCAGTAAACCGGGGATCTACGAGCAGTACTTC
TRBV7-3	-	TRBJ2-2	TRBD2	CASSSTGTSAGELFF	TGTGCCAGCAGCTCAACTGGAACTAGCGCCGGGGAGCTGTTTTTT
TRBV7-2	-	TRBJ1-2	-	CASSPTGRGTYGYTF	TGTGCCAGCAGCCCCACGGGCAGGGGTACCTATGGCTACACCTTC
TRBV2	-	TRBJ2-1	TRBD1	CASSEQGQEYNEQFF	TGTGCCAGCAGTGAACAGGGACAGGAATACAATGAGCAGTTCTTC
TRBV30	-	TRBJ1-3	-	CAWSVPEDSGNTIYF	TGTGCCTGGAGTGTACCAGAAGATTCCGGAAACACCATATATTTT
TRBV11-3	-	TRBJ2-1	-	CASSQEPGLDEQFF	TGTGCCAGCAGCCAAGAACCTGGGCTGGATGAGCAGTTCTTC
TRBV28	-	TRBJ2-7	-	CASSYSYEQYF	TGTGCCAGCAGTTATAGCTACGAGCAGTACTTC
TRBV6-1	-	TRBJ1-4	-	CASRTATNEKLFF	TGTGCCAGCAGGACAGCAACTAATGAAAAACTGTTTTTT
TRBV10-2	-	TRBJ2-1	-	CASSESRETISEQFF	TGCGCCAGCAGTGAGTCGAGAGAGACTATCAGCGAGCAGTTCTTC
TRBV4-2	-	TRBJ2-1	TRBD2	CASSQVLAGGSEQFF	TGTGCCAGCAGCCAAGTGTTAGCGGGAGGGAGTGAGCAGTTCTTC
TRBV10-3	few	TRBJ1-4	-	CAISEKGTNEKLFF	TGTGCCATCAGTGAGAAGGGGACTAATGAAAAACTGTTTTTT
TRBV5-1	-	TRBJ2-2	-	CASSPGVGNTGELFF	TGCGCCAGCAGCCCGGGGGTCGGGAACACCGGGGAGCTGTTTTTT
TRBV4-2	few	TRBJ2-7	TRBD1	CASSQVGTEGDYEQYF	TGTGCCAGCAGCCAAGTAGGGACAGAGGGTGACTACGAGCAGTACTTC
TRBV29-1	-	TRBJ2-7	TRBD2	CSVGRREGSYEQYF	TGCAGCGTTGGGCGGCGGGAGGGTTCCTACGAGCAGTACTTC
TRBV28	-	TRBJ2-7	-	CASSRDTTYEQYF	TGTGCCAGCAGTCGGGACACAACCTACGAGCAGTACTTC
TRBV19	-	TRBJ2-1	TRBD2	CASSAAREKWTSGYNEQFF	TGTGCCAGTAGTGCCGCCAGGGAAAAGTGGACTAGCGGATACAATGAGCAGTTCTTC
TRBV29-1	-	TRBJ2-2	TRBD1	CSIRRGTGNTGELFF	TGCAGCATCCGCCGCGGGACAGGGAACACCGGGGAGCTGTTTTTT
TRBV5-1	-	TRBJ1-3	-	CASSPEGGNTIYF	TGCGCCAGCAGCCCTGAGGGTGGAAACACCATATATTTT
TRBV5-6	-	TRBJ2-1	TRBD1	CASNRQGANEQFF	TGTGCCAGCAATAGGCAGGGGGCAAATGAGCAGTTCTTC
TRBV29-1	few	TRBJ2-2	-	CSIRGTVDSGELFF	TGCAGCATCCGGGGGACAGTGGATTCCGGGGAGCTGTTTTTT
TRBV2	-	TRBJ1-5	TRBD1	CASRQGDSNQPQHF	TGTGCCAGCAGACAGGGGGATAGCAATCAGCCCCAGCATTTT
TRBV19	-	TRBJ2-3	-	CASSIGGARGTDTQYF	TGTGCCAGTAGTATAGGTGGGGCTCGCGGCACAGATACGCAGTATTTT
TRBV5-1	-	TRBJ1-1	-	CASSSLPGNTEAFF	TGCGCCAGCAGCAGCCTTCCAGGGAACACTGAAGCTTTCTTT
TRBV5-1	-	TRBJ1-1	TRBD1	CASSTTGFTEAFF	TGCGCCAGCAGCACGACAGGGTTCACTGAAGCTTTCTTT
TRBV5-6	-	TRBJ1-2	TRBD1	CASSLEGQGFYGYTF	TGTGCCAGCAGCTTGGAGGGACAGGGGTTCTATGGCTACACCTTC
TRBV19	-	TRBJ2-3	-	CASSMRGSWVTDTQYF	TGTGCCAGTAGTATGCGCGGCAGTTGGGTCACAGATACGCAGTATTTT
TRBV9	-	TRBJ2-3	TRBD2	CASSVMGGSTDTQYF	TGTGCCAGCAGCGTAATGGGGGGGTCCACAGATACGCAGTATTTT
TRBV28	-	TRBJ1-5	TRBD1	CASSPRRGDNQPQHF	TGTGCCAGCAGTCCCCGCAGGGGGGACAATCAGCCCCAGCATTTT
TRBV19	-	TRBJ2-2	-	CASSIAANTGELFF	TGTGCCAGTAGTATAGCTGCGAACACCGGGGAGCTGTTTTTT
TRBV28	-	TRBJ2-1	TRBD2	CASSSLAGGGYNEQFF	TGTGCCAGCAGTTCGCTAGCGGGAGGGGGCTACAATGAGCAGTTCTTC
TRBV2	-	TRBJ2-1	TRBD2	CASSEKGLADIDNEQFF	TGTGCCAGCAGTGAAAAGGGACTAGCCGATATTGACAATGAGCAGTTCTTC
TRBV23-1	-	TRBJ1-1	-	CASETGRMNTEAFF	TGCGCCAGCGAAACAGGGCGGATGAACACTGAAGCTTTCTTT
TRBV27	-	TRBJ1-3	-	CASSPGGGYGNTIYF	TGTGCCAGCAGTCCCGGTGGGGGGTACGGAAACACCATATATTTT